The 10 T cell receptor beta chains listed next were all sequenced from one sample in a study of control samples from healthy donors and cancer patients. The method was immunoSEQ multiplex PCR; TCRdb's version includes in-frame clones alone and lacks a portion of them. The profile shows approximately 86,000 clones, 85% of them singletons. Sequencing input: blood. Receptors were obtained from a woman aged 35 to 49 in good health.

The rearrangement joins TRBV3-1 (or the pseudogene TRBV3-2) to TRBJ2-2; a weak D match, TRBD2 (6 bases). Germline CDR1 is LGHDT and CDR2 is YNNKEL (reference sequence). V lost 3 bases and J 1 base, leaving 9 bases between the germline ends. The CDR3 spans 15 residues. The CDR3 loop is CASSHFGGNTGELFF. The CDR3 bases are TGTGCCAGCAGCCACTTCGGGGGGAACACCGGGGAGCTGTTTTTT.

J is TRBJ1-5 and V is TRBV4-1; 7 bases map to TRBD1. CDR3 length: 16 amino acids. The J segment lost 1 base and the V segment lost 3 bases, leaving 6 bases of the junction unmatched. In germline, CDR1 is MGHRA, CDR2 YSYEKL. DNA of the CDR3: TGCGCCAGCAGCCAGGTACAGGGGATAAGCAATCAGCCCCAGCATTTT. It codes for CASSQVQGISNQPQHF.

Here the CDR3 reads CASSGTGSYEQYF. CDR3 nucleotides: TGTGCCAGCTCCGGGACAGGGAGCTACGAGCAGTACTTC. The V gene is TRBV6-5, the J gene TRBJ2-7, with 9 bases matching TRBD1. CDR1 MNHEY and CDR2 SVGAGI come from the germline V gene. V lost 8 bases to trimming and J lost 3 bases; unmatched junction nucleotides: 5. There are 13 residues in the CDR3.

The chain joins TRBV30 to TRBJ1-2, with TRBD1 identical over 9 bases. With 3 bases clipped from V and 8 bases from J, the junction kept 13 bases outside the gene matches. The CDR3 contains 15 residues. Germline CDR1 and CDR2: GTSNPN and SVGIG (reference sequence). CDR3 nucleotides: TGTGCCTGGAGGAGGCAGCGCGGACAGGGGTCGGGCTACACCTTC. This encodes CAWRRQRGQGSGYTF.

The chain combines TRBV6-6 with TRBJ1-2; possibly TRBD1 for D (6 bases). In germline, CDR1 is MNHNY, CDR2 SVGAGI (reference sequence). V lost 5 bases and J lost 6, with 19 bases in between. The CDR3 loop spans 15 amino acids. The CDR3 loop is CASSPGRGQKHGYTF. CDR3 sequence (DNA): TGTGCCAGCAGTCCCGGGCGCGGACAGAAGCATGGCTACACCTTC.

This clone appeared a single time. J is TRBJ1-1 and V is TRBV6-5; no reliable D call. V lost 6 bases to trimming and J lost 5 bases, with 13 bases between them. The CDR3 is 13 residues long. The germline V gene encodes CDR1 MNHEY and CDR2 SVGAGI. CDR3 in DNA: TGTGCCAGCAGGGGTATCGGTTGGACTGAAGCTTTCTTT. Protein product: CASRGIGWTEAFF.

The chain carries TRBV7-2 and TRBJ2-6; 8 positions match TRBD2. CDR1 is SGHTA and CDR2 is FQGNSA in the germline V gene. Losses at the gene ends were 3 bases for V and 0 bases for J; bases not matched to a gene: 7. The CDR3 runs 18 residues. Here the CDR3 DNA reads TGTGCCAGCAGCTTCACGGGGGGGTTCTACTCTGGGGCCAACGTCCTGACTTTC. This translates into CASSFTGGFYSGANVLTF.

The gene calls are TRBV3-1 (or the pseudogene TRBV3-2) and TRBJ1-2, with unresolved D. This CDR3 comprises 15 residues. V was trimmed by 4 bases and J by 2 bases, leaving 14 bases between them. Germline V gene data show CDR1 as LGHDT and CDR2 as YNNKEL (reference sequence). The CDR3 here is CASSRSETVNYGYTF. DNA of the CDR3: TGTGCCAGCAGCCGATCAGAGACGGTGAACTATGGCTACACCTTC.

The chain is built from TRBV6-5 and TRBJ2-3; TRBD1 or TRBD2 may be the D gene (5 bases each). The CDR3 has 13 amino acids. V lost 7 bases and J 2 bases, leaving 10 bases between the germline ends. In germline, CDR1 is MNHEY, CDR2 SVGAGI. In DNA form, the CDR3 reads TGTGCCAGCAAAGAGGGGCCCACAGATACGCAGTATTTT. Translation: CASKEGPTDTQYF.

The chain joins TRBV12-5 to TRBJ1-2; no firm D call. Germline lookup yields CDR1 LGHNT and CDR2 FRNRAP. V was shortened by 4 bases and J by 0 bases, with 6 bases between the two germline ends. There are 13 residues in the CDR3. The CDR3 reads CASGSAANYGYTF. In DNA, the CDR3 is TGTGCTAGTGGTTCCGCAGCTAACTATGGCTACACCTTC.